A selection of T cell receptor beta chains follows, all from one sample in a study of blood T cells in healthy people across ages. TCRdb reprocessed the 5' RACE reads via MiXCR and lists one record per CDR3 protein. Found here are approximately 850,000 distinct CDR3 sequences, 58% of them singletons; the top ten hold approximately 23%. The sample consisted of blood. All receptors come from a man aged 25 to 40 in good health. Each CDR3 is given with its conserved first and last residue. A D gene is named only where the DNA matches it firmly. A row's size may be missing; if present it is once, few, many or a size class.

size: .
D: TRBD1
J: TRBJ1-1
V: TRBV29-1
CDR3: CSVRTGNTEAFF
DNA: TGCAGCGTGCGGACAGGGAACACTGAAGCTTTCTTT

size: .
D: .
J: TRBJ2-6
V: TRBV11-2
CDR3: CASSPLTLSGANVLTF
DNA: TGTGCCAGCAGCCCCCTTACCCTCTCTGGGGCCAACGTCCTGACTTTC

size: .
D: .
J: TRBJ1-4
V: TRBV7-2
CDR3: CASSLAAGDSEKLFF
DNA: TGTGCCAGCAGCTTAGCGGCGGGCGATTCGGAAAAACTGTTTTTT

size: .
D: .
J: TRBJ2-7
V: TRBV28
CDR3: CATESTGYEQYF
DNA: TGTGCCACCGAATCGACGGGTTACGAGCAGTACTTC

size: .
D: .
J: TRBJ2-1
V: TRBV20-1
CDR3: CSARDQREQFF
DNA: TGCAGTGCTAGAGACCAGCGCGAGCAGTTCTTC

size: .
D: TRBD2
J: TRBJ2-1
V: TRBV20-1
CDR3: CSARDPGLDYNEQFF
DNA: TGCAGTGCTAGAGATCCGGGACTAGACTACAATGAGCAGTTCTTC

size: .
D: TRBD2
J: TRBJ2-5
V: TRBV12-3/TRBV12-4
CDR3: CAIGGAGAETQYF
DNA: TGTGCCATCGGGGGGGCCGGAGCAGAGACCCAGTACTTC

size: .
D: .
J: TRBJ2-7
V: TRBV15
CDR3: CATSRETFWEQYF
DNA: TGTGCCACCAGCAGAGAGACCTTTTGGGAGCAGTACTTC

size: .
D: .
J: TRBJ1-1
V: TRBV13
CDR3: CASSSTPDRQNTEAFF
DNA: TGTGCCAGCAGCTCCACCCCTGACAGACAGAACACTGAAGCTTTCTTT

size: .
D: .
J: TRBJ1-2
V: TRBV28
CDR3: CASSEGLEGNGYTF
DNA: TGTGCCAGCAGTGAGGGGTTGGAAGGGAATGGCTACACCTTC

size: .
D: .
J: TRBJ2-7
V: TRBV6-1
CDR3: CASCLTSPGEQYF
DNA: TGTGCCAGCTGTTTGACGTCGCCTGGCGAGCAGTACTTC

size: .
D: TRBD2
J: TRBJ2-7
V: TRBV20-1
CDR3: CSALDSGRSSYEQYF
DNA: TGCAGTGCCTTAGATAGCGGGAGGAGCTCCTACGAGCAGTACTTC

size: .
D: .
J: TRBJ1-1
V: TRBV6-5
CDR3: CASCLGRNTEAFF
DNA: TGTGCCAGCTGTCTAGGCAGGAACACTGAAGCTTTCTTT

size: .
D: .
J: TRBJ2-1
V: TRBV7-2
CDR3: CASSPVRTRRDNEQFF
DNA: TGTGCCAGCAGCCCGGTTCGGACCAGGCGGGACAATGAGCAGTTCTTC

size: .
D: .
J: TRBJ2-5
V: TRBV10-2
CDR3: CASRSIQETQYF
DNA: TGCGCCAGCAGATCGATCCAAGAGACCCAGTACTTC

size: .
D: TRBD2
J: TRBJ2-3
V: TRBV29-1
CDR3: CSVELAGGSGTDTQYF
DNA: TGCAGCGTTGAACTAGCGGGGGGATCTGGGACAGATACGCAGTATTTT

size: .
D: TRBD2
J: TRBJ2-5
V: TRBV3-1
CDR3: CASSQVPGRAETQYF
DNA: TGTGCCAGCAGCCAAGTCCCCGGGAGGGCAGAGACCCAGTACTTC

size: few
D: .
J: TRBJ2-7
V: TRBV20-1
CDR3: CSAVRTGTLSSYEQYF
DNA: TGCAGCGCCGTTCGTACCGGGACCCTCAGCTCCTACGAGCAGTACTTC

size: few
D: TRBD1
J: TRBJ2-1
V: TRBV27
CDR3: CASSLRPGTGPSAYNEQFF
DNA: TGTGCCAGCAGTTTACGCCCCGGGACAGGGCCAAGTGCCTACAATGAGCAGTTCTTC

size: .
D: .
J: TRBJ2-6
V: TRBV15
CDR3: CATSRDLVVFSGANVLTF
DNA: TGTGCCACCAGCAGAGATTTGGTTGTATTCTCTGGGGCCAACGTCCTGACTTTC

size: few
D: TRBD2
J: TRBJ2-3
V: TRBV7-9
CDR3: CASSLELAGTDTQYF
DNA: TGTGCCAGCAGCTTAGAACTAGCGGGCACAGATACGCAGTATTTT

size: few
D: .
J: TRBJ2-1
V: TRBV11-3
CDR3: CASSLDQGEQFF
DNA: TGTGCCAGCAGCTTAGATCAGGGTGAGCAGTTCTTC

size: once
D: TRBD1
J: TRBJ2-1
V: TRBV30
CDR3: CAWRAGGTSTHYNEQFF
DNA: TGTGCCTGGAGGGCAGGGGGCACTTCAACCCATTACAATGAGCAGTTCTTC

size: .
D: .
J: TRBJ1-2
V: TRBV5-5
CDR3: CASSSTGTIGYGYTF
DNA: TGTGCCAGCAGTTCGACGGGGACTATCGGCTATGGCTACACCTTC

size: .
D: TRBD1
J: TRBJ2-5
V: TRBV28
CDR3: CASSPSGQGSRAQYF
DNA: TGTGCCAGCAGTCCCTCGGGACAGGGTAGTAGGGCCCAGTACTTC

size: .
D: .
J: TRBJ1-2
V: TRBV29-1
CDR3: CSVLERRQSNYGYTF
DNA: TGCAGCGTCCTAGAACGGAGACAGTCTAACTATGGCTACACCTTC

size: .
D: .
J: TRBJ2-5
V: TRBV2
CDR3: CASSEQSLRGTQYF
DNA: TGTGCCAGCAGTGAACAGAGTCTCCGGGGTACCCAGTACTTC

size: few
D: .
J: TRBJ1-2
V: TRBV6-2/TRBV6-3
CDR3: CASSPIEALTDGYTF
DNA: TGTGCCAGCAGTCCGATTGAGGCTCTCACCGATGGCTACACCTTC

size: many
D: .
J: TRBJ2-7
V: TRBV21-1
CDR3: CASISRDRDPEQYF
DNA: TGTGCCAGCATCAGCCGGGACAGGGATCCCGAGCAGTACTTC

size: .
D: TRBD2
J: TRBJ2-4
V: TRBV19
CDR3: CASTLTSGSNIQYF
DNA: TGTGCCAGTACCCTGACTAGCGGGAGTAACATTCAGTACTTC

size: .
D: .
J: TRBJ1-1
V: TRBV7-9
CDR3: CASSPSEVNTEAFF
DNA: TGTGCCAGCAGCCCAAGCGAGGTGAACACTGAAGCTTTCTTT

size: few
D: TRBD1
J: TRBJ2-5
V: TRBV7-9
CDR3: CASRPTGVEETQYF
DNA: TGTGCCAGCAGACCTACAGGGGTCGAAGAGACCCAGTACTTC

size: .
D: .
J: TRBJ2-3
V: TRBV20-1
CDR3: CSAIQGSTDTQYF
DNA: TGCAGTGCTATCCAGGGAAGCACAGATACGCAGTATTTT

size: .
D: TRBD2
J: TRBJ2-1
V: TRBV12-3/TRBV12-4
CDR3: CASSPVLAGGSNNEQFF
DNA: TGTGCCAGCAGCCCCGTCCTAGCGGGGGGATCCAACAATGAGCAGTTCTTC

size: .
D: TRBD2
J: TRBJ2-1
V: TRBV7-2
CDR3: CASSPRMISGTGGQFF
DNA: TGTGCCAGCAGCCCTAGGATGATCAGCGGGACTGGTGGGCAGTTCTTC

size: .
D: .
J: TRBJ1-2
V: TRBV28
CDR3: CASSLGFTDDGYTF
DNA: TGTGCCAGCAGTTTAGGGTTTACAGACGATGGCTACACCTTC

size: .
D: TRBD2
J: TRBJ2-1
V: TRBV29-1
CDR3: CSVDSGGSSYNEQFF
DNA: TGCAGCGTTGACTCCGGGGGGAGCTCCTACAATGAGCAGTTCTTC

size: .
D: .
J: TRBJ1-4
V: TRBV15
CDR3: CATSRDPDGGSEKLFF
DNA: TGTGCCACCAGCAGAGATCCGGACGGCGGTAGTGAAAAACTGTTTTTT

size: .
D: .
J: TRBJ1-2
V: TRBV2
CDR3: CASRLGVNGGYTF
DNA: TGTGCCAGCAGATTGGGCGTTAATGGCGGCTACACCTTC

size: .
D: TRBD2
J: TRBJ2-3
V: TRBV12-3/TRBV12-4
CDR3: CASSLAGGFADTQYF
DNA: TGTGCCAGCAGTTTAGCGGGGGGGTTCGCAGATACGCAGTATTTT

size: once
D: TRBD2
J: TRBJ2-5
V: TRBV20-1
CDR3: CSTIRREEETQYF
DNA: TGCAGTACCATCAGGCGGGAGGAAGAGACCCAGTACTTC

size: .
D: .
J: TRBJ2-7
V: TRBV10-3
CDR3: CAISPMGSYEQYF
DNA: TGTGCCATCAGCCCCATGGGCTCCTACGAGCAGTACTTC

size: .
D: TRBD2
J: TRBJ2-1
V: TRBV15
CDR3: CATSRRLAGGLINEQFF
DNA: TGTGCCACCAGCAGACGACTAGCGGGAGGACTTATCAATGAGCAGTTCTTC

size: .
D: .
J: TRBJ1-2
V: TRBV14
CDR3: CASSQFKSNGYTF
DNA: TGTGCCAGCAGCCAATTTAAGAGCAACGGCTACACCTTC

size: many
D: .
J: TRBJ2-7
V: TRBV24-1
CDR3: CATSGRGNYEQYF
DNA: TGTGCCACCAGTGGGCGTGGAAACTACGAGCAGTACTTC

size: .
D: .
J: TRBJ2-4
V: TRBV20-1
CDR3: CSASQRVGIQYF
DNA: TGCAGTGCTAGTCAGAGGGTTGGCATTCAGTACTTC

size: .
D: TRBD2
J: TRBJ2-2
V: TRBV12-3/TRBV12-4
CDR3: CASRGLAETGELFF
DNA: TGTGCCAGCAGGGGACTAGCGGAGACCGGGGAGCTGTTTTTT

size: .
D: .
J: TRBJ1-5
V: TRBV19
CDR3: CASSSQRGSNQPQHF
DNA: TGTGCCAGTAGTTCCCAACGGGGGAGCAATCAGCCCCAGCATTTT

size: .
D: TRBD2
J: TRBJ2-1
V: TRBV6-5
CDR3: CASSYYGRASGEQFF
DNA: TGTGCCAGCAGTTACTACGGGAGGGCCTCGGGTGAGCAGTTCTTC

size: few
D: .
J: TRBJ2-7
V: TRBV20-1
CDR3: CSAGVGGYEQYF
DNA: TGCAGTGCTGGGGTTGGGGGTTACGAGCAGTACTTC

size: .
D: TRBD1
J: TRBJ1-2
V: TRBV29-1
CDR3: CSVEGRDRGNGYTF
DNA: TGCAGCGTTGAGGGAAGGGACAGGGGGAATGGCTACACCTTC

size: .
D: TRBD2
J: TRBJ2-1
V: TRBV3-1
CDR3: CASSPARLAGGEFF
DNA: TGTGCCAGCAGCCCTGCCCGCCTAGCGGGAGGTGAGTTCTTC

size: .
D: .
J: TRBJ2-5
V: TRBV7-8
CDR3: CASIERGLEETQYF
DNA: TGTGCCAGCATAGAGAGGGGACTCGAAGAGACCCAGTACTTC

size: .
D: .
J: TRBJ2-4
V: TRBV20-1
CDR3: CSASSFSDKNIQYF
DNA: TGCAGTGCAAGCTCCTTTAGCGATAAGAACATTCAGTACTTC

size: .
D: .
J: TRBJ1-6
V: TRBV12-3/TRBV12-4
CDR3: CASRGAGRNSPLHF
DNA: TGTGCCAGCCGCGGCGCGGGAAGGAATTCACCCCTCCACTTT

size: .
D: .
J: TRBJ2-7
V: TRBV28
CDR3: CASEDSRASYEQYF
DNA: TGTGCCAGCGAAGACAGCAGAGCCTCCTACGAGCAGTACTTC

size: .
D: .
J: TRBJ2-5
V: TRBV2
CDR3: CASSELGRQETQYF
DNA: TGTGCCAGCAGTGAGCTGGGACGACAAGAGACCCAGTACTTC